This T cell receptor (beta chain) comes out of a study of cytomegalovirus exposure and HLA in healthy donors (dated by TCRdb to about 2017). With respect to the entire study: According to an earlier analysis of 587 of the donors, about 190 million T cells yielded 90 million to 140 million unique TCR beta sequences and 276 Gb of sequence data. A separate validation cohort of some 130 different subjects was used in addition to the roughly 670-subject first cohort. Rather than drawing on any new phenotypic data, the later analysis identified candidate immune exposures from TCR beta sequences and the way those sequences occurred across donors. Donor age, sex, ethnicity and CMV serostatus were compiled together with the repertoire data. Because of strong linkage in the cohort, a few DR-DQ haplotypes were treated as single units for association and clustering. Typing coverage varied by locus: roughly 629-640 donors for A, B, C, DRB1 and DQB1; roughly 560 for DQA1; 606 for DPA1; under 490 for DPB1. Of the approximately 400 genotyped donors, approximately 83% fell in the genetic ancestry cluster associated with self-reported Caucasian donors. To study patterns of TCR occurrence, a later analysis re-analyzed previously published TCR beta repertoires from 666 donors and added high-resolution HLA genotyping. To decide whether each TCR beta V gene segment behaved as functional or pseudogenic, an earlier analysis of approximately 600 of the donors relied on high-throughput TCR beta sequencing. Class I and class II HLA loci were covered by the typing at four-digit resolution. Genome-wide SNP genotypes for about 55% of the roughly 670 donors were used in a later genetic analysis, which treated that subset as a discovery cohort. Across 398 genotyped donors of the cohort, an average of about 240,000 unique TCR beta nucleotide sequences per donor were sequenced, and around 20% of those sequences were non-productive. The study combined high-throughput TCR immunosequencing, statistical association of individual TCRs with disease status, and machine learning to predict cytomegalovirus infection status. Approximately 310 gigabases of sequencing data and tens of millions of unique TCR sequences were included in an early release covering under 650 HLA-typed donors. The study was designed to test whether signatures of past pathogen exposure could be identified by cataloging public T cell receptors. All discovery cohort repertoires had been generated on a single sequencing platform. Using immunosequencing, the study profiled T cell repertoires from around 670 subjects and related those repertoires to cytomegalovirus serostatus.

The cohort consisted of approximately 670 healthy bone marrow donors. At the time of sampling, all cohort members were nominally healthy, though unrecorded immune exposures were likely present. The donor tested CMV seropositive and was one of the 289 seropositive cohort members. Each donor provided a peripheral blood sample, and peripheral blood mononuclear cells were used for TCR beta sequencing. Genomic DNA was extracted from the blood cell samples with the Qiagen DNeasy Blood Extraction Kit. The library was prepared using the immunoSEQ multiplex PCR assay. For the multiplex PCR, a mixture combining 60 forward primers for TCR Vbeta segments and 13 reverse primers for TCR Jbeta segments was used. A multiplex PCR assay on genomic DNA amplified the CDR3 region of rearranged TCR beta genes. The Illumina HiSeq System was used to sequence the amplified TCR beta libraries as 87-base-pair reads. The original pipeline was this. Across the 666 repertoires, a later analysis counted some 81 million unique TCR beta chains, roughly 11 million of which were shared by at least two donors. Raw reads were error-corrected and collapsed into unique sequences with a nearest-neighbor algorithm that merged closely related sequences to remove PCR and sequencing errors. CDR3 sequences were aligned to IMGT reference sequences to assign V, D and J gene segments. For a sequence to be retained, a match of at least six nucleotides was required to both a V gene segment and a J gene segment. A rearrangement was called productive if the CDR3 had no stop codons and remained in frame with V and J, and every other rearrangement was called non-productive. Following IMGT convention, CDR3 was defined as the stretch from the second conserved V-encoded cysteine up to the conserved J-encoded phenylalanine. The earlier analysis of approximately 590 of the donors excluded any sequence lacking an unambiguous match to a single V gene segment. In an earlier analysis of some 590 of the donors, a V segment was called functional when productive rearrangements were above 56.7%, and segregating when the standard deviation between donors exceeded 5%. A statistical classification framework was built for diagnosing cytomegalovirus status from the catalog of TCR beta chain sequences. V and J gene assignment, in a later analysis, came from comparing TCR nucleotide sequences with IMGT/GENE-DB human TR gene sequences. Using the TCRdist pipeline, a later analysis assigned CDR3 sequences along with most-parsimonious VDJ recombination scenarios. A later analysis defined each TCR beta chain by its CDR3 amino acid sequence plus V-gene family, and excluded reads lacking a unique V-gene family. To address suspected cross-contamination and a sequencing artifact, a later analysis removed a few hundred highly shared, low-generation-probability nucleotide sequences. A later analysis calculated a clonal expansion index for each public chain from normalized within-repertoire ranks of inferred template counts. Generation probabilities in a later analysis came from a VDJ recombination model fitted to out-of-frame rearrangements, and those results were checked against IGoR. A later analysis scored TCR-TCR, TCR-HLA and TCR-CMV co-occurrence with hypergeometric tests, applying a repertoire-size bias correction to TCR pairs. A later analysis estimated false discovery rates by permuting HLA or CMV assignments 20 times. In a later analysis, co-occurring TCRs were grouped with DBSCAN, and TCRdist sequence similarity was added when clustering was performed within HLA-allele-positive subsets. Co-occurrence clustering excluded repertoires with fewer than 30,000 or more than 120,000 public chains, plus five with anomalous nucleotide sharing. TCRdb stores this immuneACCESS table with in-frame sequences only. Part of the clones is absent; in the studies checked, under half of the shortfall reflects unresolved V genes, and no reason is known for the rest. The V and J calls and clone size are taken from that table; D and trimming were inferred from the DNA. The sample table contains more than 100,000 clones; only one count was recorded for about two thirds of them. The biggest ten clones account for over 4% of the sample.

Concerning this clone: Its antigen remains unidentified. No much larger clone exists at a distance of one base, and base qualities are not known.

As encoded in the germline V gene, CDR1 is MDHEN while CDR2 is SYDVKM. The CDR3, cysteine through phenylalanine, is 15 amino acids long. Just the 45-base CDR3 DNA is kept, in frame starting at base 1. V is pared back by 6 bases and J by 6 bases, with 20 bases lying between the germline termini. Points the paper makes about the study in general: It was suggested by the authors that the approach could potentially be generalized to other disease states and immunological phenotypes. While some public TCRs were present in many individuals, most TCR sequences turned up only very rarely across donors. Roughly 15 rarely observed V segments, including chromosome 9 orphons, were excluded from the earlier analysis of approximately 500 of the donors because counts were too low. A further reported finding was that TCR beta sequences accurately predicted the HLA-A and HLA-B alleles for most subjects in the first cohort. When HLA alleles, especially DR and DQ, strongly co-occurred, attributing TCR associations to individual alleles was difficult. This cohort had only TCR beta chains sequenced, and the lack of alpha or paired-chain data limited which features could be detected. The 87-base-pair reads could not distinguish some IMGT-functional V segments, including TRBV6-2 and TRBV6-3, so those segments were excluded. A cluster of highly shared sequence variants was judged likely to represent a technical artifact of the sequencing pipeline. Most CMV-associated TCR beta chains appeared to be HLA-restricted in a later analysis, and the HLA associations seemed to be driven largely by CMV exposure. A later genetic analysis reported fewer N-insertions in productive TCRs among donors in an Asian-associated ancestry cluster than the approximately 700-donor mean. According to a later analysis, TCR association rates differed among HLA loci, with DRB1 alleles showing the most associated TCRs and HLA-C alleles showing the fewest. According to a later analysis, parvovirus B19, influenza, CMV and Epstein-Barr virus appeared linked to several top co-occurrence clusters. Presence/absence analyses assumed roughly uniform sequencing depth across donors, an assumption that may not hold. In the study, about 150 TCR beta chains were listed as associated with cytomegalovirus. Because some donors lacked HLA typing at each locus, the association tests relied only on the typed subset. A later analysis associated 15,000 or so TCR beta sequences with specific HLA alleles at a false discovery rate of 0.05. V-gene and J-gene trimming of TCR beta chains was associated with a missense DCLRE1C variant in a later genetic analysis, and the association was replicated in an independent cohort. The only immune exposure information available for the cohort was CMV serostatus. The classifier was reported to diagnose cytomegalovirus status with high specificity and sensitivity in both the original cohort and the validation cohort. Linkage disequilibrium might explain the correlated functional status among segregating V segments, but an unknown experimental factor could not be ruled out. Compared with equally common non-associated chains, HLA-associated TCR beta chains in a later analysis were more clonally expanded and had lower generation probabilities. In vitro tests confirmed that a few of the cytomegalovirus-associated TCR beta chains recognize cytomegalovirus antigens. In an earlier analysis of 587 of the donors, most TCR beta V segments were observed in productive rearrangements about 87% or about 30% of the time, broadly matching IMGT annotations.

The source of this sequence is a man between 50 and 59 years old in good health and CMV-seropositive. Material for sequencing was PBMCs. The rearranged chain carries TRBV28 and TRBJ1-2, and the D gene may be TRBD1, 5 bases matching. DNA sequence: TGTGCCAGCAGGACCTTTCCTCGGCAGGGAAATGGCTACACCTTC. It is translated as CASRTFPRQGNGYTF.